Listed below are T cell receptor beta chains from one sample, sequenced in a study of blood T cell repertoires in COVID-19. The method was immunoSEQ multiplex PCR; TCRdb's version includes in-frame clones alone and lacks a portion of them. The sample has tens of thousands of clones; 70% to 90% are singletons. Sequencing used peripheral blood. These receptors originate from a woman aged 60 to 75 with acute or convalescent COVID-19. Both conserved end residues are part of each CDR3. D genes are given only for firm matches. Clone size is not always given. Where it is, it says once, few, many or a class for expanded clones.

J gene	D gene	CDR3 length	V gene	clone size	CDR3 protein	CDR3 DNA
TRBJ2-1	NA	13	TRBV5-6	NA	CARSTSSYNEQFF	TGTGCCCGATCAACGAGCTCCTACAATGAGCAGTTCTTC
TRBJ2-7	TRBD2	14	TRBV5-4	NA	CASSSGTSVYEQYF	TGTGCCAGCAGCTCCGGGACTAGCGTTTACGAGCAGTACTTC
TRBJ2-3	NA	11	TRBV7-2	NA	CASSFRDTQYF	TGTGCCAGCAGCTTTAGAGATACGCAGTATTTT
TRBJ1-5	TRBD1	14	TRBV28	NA	CASSEGQLNQPQHF	TGTGCCAGCAGTGAGGGACAGCTCAATCAGCCCCAGCATTTT
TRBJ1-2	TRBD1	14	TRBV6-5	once	CASSDGTGYYGYTF	TGTGCCAGCAGCGATGGGACAGGGTACTATGGCTACACCTTC
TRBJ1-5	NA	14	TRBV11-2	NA	CASSWEGDNQPQHF	TGTGCCAGCAGCTGGGAGGGTGATAATCAGCCCCAGCATTTT
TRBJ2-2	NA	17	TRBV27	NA	CASSLRVGTPNTGELFF	TGTGCCAGCAGTTTAAGAGTCGGGACACCGAACACCGGGGAGCTGTTTTTT
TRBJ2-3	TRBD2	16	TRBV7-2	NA	CASSQGLAARLYTQYF	TGTGCCAGCAGCCAGGGACTAGCGGCGCGGTTGTATACGCAGTATTTT
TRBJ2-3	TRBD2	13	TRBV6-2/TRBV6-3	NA	CASRPSGSHDVYF	TGTGCCAGCAGGCCTAGCGGGAGTCACGACGTGTATTTT
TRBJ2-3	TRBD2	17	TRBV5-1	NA	CASSSTLTSASTDTQYF	TGCGCCAGCAGCTCTACGCTCACTAGCGCTAGCACAGATACGCAGTATTTT
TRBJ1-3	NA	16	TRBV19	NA	CASSIEWQYTGNTIYF	TGTGCCAGTAGTATAGAGTGGCAATATACTGGAAACACCATATATTTT
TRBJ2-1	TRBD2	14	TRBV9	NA	CASSVLAGATEQFF	TGTGCCAGCAGCGTACTCGCGGGAGCTACTGAGCAGTTCTTC
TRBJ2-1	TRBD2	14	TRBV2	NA	CASSLRLAGGEVFF	TGTGCCAGCAGTCTACGACTAGCGGGGGGAGAAGTGTTCTTC
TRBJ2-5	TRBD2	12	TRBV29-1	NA	CSVRIAGETQYF	TGCAGCGTTCGAATAGCGGGTGAGACCCAGTACTTC
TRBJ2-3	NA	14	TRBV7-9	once	CASSLTTGIDTQYF	TGTGCCAGCAGCTTAACAACAGGGATAGATACGCAGTATTTT
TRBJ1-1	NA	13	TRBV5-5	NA	CASSFDRNTEAFF	TGTGCCAGCAGCTTCGATAGAAACACTGAAGCTTTCTTT
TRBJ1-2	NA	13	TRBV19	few	CASSISGINGYTF	TGTGCCAGTAGTATTTCAGGGATTAATGGCTACACCTTC
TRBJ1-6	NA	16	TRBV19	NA	CASSIGGPNINSPLHF	TGTGCCAGTAGTATCGGAGGTCCAAACATTAATTCACCCCTCCACTTT
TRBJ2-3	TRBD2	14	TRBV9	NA	CASNPVWEGDTQYF	TGTGCCAGCAACCCAGTTTGGGAGGGTGATACGCAGTATTTT
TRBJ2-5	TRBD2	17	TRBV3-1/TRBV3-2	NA	CASSQAGLAAPKETQYF	TGTGCCAGCAGCCAAGCGGGACTAGCCGCACCGAAAGAGACCCAGTACTTC
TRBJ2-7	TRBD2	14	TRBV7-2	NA	CASSSGTTNYEQYF	TGTGCCAGCAGCTCCGGGACTACGAATTACGAGCAGTACTTC
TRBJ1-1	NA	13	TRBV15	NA	CATTPGGDTEAFF	TGTGCCACCACCCCTGGGGGGGACACTGAAGCTTTCTTT
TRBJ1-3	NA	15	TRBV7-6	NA	CASSLAPGSGNTIYF	TGTGCCAGCAGCTTAGCGCCAGGGTCTGGAAACACCATATATTTT
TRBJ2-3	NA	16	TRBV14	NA	CASSQGLGISSDTQYF	TGTGCCAGCAGCCAAGGACTAGGGATCTCTTCAGATACGCAGTATTTT
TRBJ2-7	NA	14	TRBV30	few	CAWSVVRNGYEQYF	TGTGCCTGGAGTGTAGTCAGGAACGGCTACGAGCAGTACTTC
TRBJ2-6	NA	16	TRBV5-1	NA	CASSSTAGSGANVLTF	TGCGCCAGCAGCAGTACGGCAGGGTCTGGGGCCAACGTCCTGACTTTC
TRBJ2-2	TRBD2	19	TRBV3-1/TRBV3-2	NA	CASSTRLSGKLGATGELFF	TGTGCCAGCAGCACCCGACTAAGCGGGAAGTTGGGTGCCACCGGGGAGCTGTTTTTT
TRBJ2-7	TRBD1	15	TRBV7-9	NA	CASSPQGALTYEQYF	TGTGCCAGCAGTCCCCAGGGGGCTCTAACCTACGAGCAGTACTTC
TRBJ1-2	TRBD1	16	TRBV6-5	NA	CASSWSIPTGVEETTF	TGTGCCAGCAGTTGGAGTATCCCCACAGGGGTAGAGGAAACCACCTTC
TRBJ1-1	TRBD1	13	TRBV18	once	CASFGQVNTEAFF	TGTGCCAGCTTTGGACAGGTGAACACTGAAGCTTTCTTT
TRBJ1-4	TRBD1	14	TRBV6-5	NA	CASSSGQGKEKLFF	TGTGCCAGCAGTTCAGGACAGGGAAAGGAAAAACTGTTTTTT
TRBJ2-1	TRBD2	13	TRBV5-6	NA	CASSFGGDNEQFF	TGTGCCAGCAGCTTCGGGGGGGACAATGAGCAGTTCTTC
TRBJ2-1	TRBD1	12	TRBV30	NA	CAWRPGQNEQFF	TGTGCCTGGAGGCCGGGACAGAATGAGCAGTTCTTC
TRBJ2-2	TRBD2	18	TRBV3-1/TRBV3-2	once	CASSLGIAGGGETGELFF	TGTGCCAGCAGCCTAGGGATCGCGGGAGGTGGTGAGACCGGGGAGCTGTTTTTT
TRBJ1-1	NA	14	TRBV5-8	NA	CASSFRDIYTEAFF	TGTGCCAGCAGCTTCAGGGACATCTACACTGAAGCTTTCTTT
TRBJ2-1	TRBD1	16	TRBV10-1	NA	CASRSKGDRDFSQQFF	TGCGCCAGCAGATCGAAGGGGGACAGGGATTTTAGTCAGCAGTTCTTC
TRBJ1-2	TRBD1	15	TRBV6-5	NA	CASSPTGERGYGYTF	TGTGCCAGCAGTCCCACAGGGGAGAGGGGCTATGGCTACACCTTC
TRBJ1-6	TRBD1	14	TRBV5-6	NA	CASSIGTGHSPLHF	TGTGCCAGCAGCATCGGGACAGGGCATTCACCCCTCCACTTT
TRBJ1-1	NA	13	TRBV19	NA	CASSILGSKEAFF	TGTGCCAGTAGTATACTCGGCAGCAAGGAGGCTTTCTTT
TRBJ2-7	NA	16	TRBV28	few	CASSFGEAGDYYEQYF	TGTGCCAGCAGTTTTGGGGAGGCAGGGGACTACTACGAGCAGTACTTC
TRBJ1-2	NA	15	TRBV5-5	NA	CASSLAQRGVYGYTF	TGTGCCAGCAGCTTGGCCCAAAGGGGCGTTTATGGCTACACCTTC
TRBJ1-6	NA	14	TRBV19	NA	CASSIRTDNSPLHF	TGTGCCAGTAGTATACGGACAGATAATTCACCCCTCCACTTT
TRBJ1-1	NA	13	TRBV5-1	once	CASSLEQNTEAFF	TGCGCCAGCAGCTTGGAACAGAACACTGAAGCTTTCTTT
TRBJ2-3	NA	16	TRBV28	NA	CASSLGGANPTDTQYF	TGTGCCAGCAGTTTAGGCGGGGCCAACCCCACAGATACGCAGTATTTT
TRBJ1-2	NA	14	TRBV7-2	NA	CASSLKQGNYGYTF	TGTGCCAGCAGCTTAAAACAGGGCAACTATGGCTACACCTTC
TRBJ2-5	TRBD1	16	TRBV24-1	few	CATSDLRTGGVETQYF	TGTGCCACCAGTGACCTGAGGACAGGGGGCGTCGAGACCCAGTACTTC
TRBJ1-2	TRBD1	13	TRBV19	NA	CASSVDRVGGYTF	TGTGCCAGTAGTGTCGACAGGGTTGGTGGCTACACCTTC
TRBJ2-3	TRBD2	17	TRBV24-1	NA	CATSESIAGGSTDTQYF	TGTGCCACCAGTGAAAGTATAGCGGGAGGGTCCACAGATACGCAGTATTTT
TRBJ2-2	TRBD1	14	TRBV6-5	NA	CASTRQGHTGELFF	TGTGCCAGCACCAGACAGGGGCACACCGGGGAGCTGTTTTTT
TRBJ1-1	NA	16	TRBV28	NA	CASSSLQAPLNTEAFF	TGTGCCAGCAGTTCTTTGCAGGCCCCTTTAAACACTGAAGCTTTCTTT
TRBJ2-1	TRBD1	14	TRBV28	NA	CASSSGGSYNEQFF	TGTGCCAGCAGTTCAGGGGGCTCCTACAATGAGCAGTTCTTC
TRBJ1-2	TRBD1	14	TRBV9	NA	CASSNRQGATGYTF	TGTGCCAGCAGCAATAGACAGGGGGCAACTGGCTACACCTTC
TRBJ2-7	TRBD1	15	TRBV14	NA	CASSQGTGGSYEQYF	TGTGCCAGCAGCCAGGGGACAGGGGGCTCCTACGAGCAGTACTTC
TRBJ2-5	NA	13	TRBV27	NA	CASSLERLGAQYF	TGTGCCAGCAGTTTAGAACGTTTGGGCGCCCAGTACTTC
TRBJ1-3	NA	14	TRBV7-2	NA	CASSLDSSGNTIYF	TGTGCCAGCAGCTTGGACAGCTCTGGAAACACCATATATTTT
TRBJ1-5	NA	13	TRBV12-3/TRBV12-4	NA	CASSIREHQPQHF	TGTGCCAGCAGTATCCGGGAGCATCAGCCCCAGCATTTT
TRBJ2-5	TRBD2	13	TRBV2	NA	CASNSGRGETQYF	TGTGCCAGCAATAGCGGGAGAGGTGAGACCCAGTACTTC
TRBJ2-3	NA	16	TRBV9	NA	CASSVVGGLSTDTQYF	TGTGCCAGCAGCGTAGTCGGAGGGCTTAGCACAGATACGCAGTATTTT